A selection of T cell receptor beta chains follows, all from one sample in a study of T cells in tuberculosis. Measured with immunoSEQ multiplex PCR; TCRdb has only the in-frame clones, and not every one. The data hold about 38,000 clones, with around 94% observed a single time. The sample was PBMCs, taken at tuberculosis diagnosis. Receptors were obtained from an adult with tuberculosis. Each CDR3 is given without its conserved first and last residue. The D gene is left open where the match is weak.

v_gene	j_gene	len	d_gene	CDR3aa
TRBV7-9	TRBJ1-1	10	.	ASSPEAFEAF
TRBV29-1	TRBJ2-3	12	TRBD2	SVERRGGLDTQY
TRBV2	TRBJ1-3	12	.	ASRMLNSGNTIY
TRBV7-2	TRBJ2-5	13	.	ASSLGFFGQETQY
TRBV7-2	TRBJ1-2	12	.	ASSLVAANYGYT
TRBV27	TRBJ1-5	13	.	ASSLDRTSNQPQH
TRBV13	TRBJ1-1	14	TRBD1	ASSLKGTGGFTEAF
TRBV18	TRBJ1-2	12	.	ASSTLGQFSGYT
TRBV5-1	TRBJ2-1	13	.	ASSLAVSSYNEQF
TRBV28	TRBJ1-4	13	.	ASSLGGARGEKLF
TRBV6-5	TRBJ2-7	12	TRBD1	ASSRQGSLYEQY
TRBV2	TRBJ1-2	14	TRBD1	ASSESVLSGGSGYT
TRBV5-1	TRBJ1-6	12	.	ASSYLRGHSPLH
TRBV7-9	TRBJ1-6	12	.	ASSLGQDNSPLH
TRBV6-1	TRBJ1-1	12	TRBD1	ASRARQGGTEAF